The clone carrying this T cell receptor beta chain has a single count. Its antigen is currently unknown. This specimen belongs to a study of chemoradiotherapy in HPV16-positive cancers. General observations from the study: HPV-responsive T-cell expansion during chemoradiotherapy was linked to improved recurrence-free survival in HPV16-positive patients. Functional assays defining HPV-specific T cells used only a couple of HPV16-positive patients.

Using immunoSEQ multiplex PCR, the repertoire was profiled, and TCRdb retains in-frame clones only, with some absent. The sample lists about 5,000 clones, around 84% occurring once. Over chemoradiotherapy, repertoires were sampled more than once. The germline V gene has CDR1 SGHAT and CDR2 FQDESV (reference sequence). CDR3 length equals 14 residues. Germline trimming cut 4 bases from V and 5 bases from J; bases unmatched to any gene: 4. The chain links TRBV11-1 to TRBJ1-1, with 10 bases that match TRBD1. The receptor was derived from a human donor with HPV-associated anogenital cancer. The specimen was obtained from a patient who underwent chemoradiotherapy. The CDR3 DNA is TGTGCCAGCAGCTCCGACAGGGGGCGTACTGAAGCTTTCTTT. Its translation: CASSSDRGRTEAFF.